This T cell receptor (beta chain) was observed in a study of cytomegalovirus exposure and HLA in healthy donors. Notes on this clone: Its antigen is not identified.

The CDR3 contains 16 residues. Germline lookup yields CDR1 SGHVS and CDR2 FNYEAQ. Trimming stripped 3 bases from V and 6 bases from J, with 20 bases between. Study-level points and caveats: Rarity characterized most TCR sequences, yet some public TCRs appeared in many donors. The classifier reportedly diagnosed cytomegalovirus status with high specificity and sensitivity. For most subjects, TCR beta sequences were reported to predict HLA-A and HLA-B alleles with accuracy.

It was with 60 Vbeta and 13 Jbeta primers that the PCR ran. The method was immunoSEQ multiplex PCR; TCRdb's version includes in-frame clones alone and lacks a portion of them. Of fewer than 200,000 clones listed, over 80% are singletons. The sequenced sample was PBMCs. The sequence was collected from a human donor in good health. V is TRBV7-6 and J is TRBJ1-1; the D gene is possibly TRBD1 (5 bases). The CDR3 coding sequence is TGTGCCAGCAGCTTGGGGAGGCAGGGAGGGAGTGCTGAAGCTTTCTTT. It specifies CASSLGRQGGSAEAFF. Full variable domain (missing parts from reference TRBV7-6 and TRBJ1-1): GAGVSQSPRYKVTKRGQDVALRCDPISGHVSLYWYRQALGQGPEFLTYFNYEAQQDKSGLPNDRFSAERPEGSISTLTIQRTEQRDSAMYRCASSLGRQGGSAEAFFGQGTRLTVV.